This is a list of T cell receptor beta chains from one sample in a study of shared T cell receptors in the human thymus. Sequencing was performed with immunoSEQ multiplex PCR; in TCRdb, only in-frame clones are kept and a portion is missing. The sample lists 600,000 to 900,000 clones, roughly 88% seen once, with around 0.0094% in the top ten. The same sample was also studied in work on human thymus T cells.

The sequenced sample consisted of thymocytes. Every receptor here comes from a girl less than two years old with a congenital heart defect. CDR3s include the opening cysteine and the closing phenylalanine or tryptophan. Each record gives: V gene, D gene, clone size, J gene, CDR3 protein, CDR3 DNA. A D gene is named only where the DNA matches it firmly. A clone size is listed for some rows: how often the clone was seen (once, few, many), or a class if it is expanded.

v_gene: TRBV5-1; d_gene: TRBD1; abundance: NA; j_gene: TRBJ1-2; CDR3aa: CASSFRTGSYGYTF; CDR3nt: TGCGCCAGCAGCTTCCGGACAGGCAGCTATGGCTACACCTTC
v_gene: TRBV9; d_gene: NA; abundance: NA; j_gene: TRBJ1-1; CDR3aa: CASSHGSENTEAFF; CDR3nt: TGTGCCAGCAGCCACGGGTCAGAGAACACTGAAGCTTTCTTT
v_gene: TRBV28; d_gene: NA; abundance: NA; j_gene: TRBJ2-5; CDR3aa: CASTPTQGRETQYF; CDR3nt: TGTGCCAGCACCCCAACACAGGGTCGGGAGACCCAGTACTTC
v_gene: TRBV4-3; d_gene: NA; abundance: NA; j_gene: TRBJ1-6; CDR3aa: CASSQDRNWRGGNSPLHF; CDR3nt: TGCGCCAGCAGCCAAGATCGTAATTGGAGGGGGGGGAATTCCCCCCTCCACTTT
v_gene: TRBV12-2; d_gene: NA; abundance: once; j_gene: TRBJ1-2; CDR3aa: CASRRRGQYYGYTF; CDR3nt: TGTGCAAGTCGCCGGAGGGGCCAATACTATGGCTACACCTTC
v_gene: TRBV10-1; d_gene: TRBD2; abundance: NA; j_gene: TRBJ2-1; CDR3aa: CASSEEASGVKFF; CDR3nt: TGCGCCAGCAGTGAGGAGGCTAGCGGGGTAAAGTTCTTC
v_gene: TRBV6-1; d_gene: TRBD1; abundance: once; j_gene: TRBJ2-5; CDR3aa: CASRDRGLGQETQYF; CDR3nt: TGTGCCAGCAGGGACAGGGGTTTGGGCCAAGAGACCCAGTACTTC
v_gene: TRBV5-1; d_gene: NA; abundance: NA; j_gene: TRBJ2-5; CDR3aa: CASSLKATGVEAQYF; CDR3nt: TGCGCCAGCAGCTTGAAGGCTACCGGGGTTGAGGCCCAGTACTTC
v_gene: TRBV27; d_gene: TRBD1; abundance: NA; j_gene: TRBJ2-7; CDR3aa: CASKRTGRLREQYF; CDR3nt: TGTGCCAGCAAAAGGACAGGGCGATTGCGCGAGCAGTACTTC
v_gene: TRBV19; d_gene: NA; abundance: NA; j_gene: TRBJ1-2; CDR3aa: CASSIAPSRGYTF; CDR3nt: TGTGCCAGTAGTATAGCACCCAGTCGCGGCTACACCTTC
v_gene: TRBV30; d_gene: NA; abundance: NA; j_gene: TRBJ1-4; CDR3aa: CAWSSGGSNEKLFF; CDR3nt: TGTGCCTGGAGTAGCGGGGGATCTAATGAAAAACTGTTTTTT
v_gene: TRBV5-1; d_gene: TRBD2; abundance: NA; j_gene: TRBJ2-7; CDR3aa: CASSLGRFIGGSYEQYF; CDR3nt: TGCGCCAGCAGCCTGGGACGGTTTATCGGGGGGTCCTACGAGCAGTACTTC
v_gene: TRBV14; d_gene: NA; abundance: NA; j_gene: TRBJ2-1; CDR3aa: CASSQTGLFFSEGYNEQFF; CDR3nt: TGTGCCAGCAGCCAAACAGGGCTGTTCTTCTCCGAGGGCTACAATGAGCAGTTCTTC
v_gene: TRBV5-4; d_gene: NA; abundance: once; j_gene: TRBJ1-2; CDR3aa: CASRTNRTGRFYGYTF; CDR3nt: TGTGCCAGCAGAACGAACAGAACCGGAAGATTCTATGGCTACACCTTC
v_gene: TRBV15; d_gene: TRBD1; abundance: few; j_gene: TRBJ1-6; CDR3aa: CATSRWDRQGTGSHIDNSPLHF; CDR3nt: TGTGCCACCAGCCGATGGGACCGGCAGGGGACAGGGTCGCATATAGATAATTCACCCCTCCACTTT
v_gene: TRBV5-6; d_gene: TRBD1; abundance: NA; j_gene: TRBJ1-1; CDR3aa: CASSWGTARAKAFF; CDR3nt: TGTGCCAGCAGCTGGGGGACAGCCCGGGCTAAAGCTTTCTTT
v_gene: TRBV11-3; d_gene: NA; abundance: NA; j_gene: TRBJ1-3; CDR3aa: CASSLGGPGNTIYF; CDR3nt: TGTGCCAGCAGCTTAGGAGGGCCTGGAAACACCATATATTTT
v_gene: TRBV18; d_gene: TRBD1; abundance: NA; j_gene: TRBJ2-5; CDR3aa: CASSPPGQGLRETQYF; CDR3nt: TGTGCCAGCTCACCACCGGGACAGGGGTTAAGAGAGACCCAGTACTTC
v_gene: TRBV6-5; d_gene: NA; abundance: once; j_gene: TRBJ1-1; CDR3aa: CASSYSIGQRVTEAFF; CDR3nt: TGTGCCAGCAGTTACTCGATCGGCCAGAGGGTCACTGAAGCTTTCTTT
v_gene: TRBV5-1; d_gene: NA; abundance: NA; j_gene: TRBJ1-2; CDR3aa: CASSLVYGYGYTF; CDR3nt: TGCGCCAGCAGCTTGGTTTACGGTTATGGCTACACCTTC
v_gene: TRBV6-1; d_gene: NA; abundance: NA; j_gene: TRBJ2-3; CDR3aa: CASRKRTDTQYF; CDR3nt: TGTGCCAGCAGAAAGAGGACTGATACGCAGTATTTT
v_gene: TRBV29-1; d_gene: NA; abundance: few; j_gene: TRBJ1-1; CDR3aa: CSVEEGRGQANTEAFF; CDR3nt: TGCAGCGTTGAAGAGGGGCGGGGGCAGGCGAACACTGAAGCTTTCTTT
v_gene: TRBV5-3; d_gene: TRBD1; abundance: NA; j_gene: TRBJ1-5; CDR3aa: CARSVNLDRVEKGNQPQHF; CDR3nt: TGTGCCAGAAGCGTTAACCTAGACAGGGTTGAAAAGGGGAATCAGCCCCAGCATTTT
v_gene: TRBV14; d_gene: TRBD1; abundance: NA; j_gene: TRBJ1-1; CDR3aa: CASSQDKGQGGGRTEAFF; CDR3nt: TGTGCCAGCAGCCAAGATAAGGGACAGGGTGGGGGAAGGACTGAAGCTTTCTTT
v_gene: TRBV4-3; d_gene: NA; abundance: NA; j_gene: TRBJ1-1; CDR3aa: CASSQERDGNTEAFF; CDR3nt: TGCGCCAGCAGCCAAGAGAGGGATGGGAACACTGAAGCTTTCTTT
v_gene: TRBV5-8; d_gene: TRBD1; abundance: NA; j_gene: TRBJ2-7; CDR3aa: CASSHRRQGAPSYEQYF; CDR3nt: TGTGCCAGCAGTCACCGAAGACAGGGGGCACCTTCCTACGAGCAGTACTTC
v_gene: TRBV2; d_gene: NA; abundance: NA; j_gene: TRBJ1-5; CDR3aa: CASRYYSQPQHF; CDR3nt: TGTGCCAGCCGCTATTACAGCCAGCCCCAGCATTTT
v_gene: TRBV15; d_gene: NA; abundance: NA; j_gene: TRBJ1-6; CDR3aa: CATRLGGTLNSPLHF; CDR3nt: TGTGCCACCAGACTGGGCGGGACCCTAAATTCACCCCTCCACTTT
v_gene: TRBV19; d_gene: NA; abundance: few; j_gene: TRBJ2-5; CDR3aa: CASSHGGETQYF; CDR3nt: TGTGCCAGTAGTCACGGAGGGGAGACCCAGTACTTC
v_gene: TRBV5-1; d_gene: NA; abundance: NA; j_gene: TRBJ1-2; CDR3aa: CASSLAEGGSGYTF; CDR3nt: TGCGCCAGCAGCTTGGCCGAGGGGGGGAGCGGCTACACCTTC
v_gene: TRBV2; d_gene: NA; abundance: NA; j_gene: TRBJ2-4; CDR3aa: CASEQGSENIQYF; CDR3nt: TGTGCCAGTGAACAGGGATCCGAAAACATTCAGTACTTC
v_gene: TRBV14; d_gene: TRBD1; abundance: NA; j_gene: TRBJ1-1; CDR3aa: CASSIRDRLVSFF; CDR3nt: TGTGCCAGCAGCATACGGGACAGGTTAGTAAGTTTCTTT
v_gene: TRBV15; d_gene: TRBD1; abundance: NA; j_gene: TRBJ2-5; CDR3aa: CATSSEGTGGEEETQYF; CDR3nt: TGTGCCACCAGCAGTGAGGGGACAGGGGGTGAGGAAGAGACCCAGTACTTC
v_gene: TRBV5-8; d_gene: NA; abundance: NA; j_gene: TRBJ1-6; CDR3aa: CASSRPSSYNSPLHF; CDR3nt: TGTGCCAGCAGCCGTCCGAGCTCCTATAATTCACCCCTCCACTTT
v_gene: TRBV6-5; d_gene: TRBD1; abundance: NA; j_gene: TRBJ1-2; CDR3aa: CASSYGRGLSYGYTF; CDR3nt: TGTGCCAGCAGTTATGGCAGGGGGCTTTCCTATGGCTACACCTTC
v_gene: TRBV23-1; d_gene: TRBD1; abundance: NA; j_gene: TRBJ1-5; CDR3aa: CASSPPGQGRDQPQHF; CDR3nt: TGCGCCAGCAGTCCTCCGGGACAGGGGCGGGATCAGCCCCAGCATTTT
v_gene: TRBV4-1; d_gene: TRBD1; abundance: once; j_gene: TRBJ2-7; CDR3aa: CASSQGGGGQGEEGGSYEQYF; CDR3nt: TGCGCCAGCAGCCAAGGTGGAGGGGGACAGGGTGAGGAAGGTGGGTCCTACGAGCAGTACTTC
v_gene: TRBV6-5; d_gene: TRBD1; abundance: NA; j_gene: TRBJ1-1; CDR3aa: CASSCDRVGNTEAFF; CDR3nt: TGTGCCAGCAGTTGCGACAGGGTGGGGAACACTGAAGCTTTCTTT
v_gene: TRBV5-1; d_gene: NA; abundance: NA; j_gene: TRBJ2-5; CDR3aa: CASSFVFPTADQETQYF; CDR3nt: TGCGCCAGCAGCTTCGTATTCCCTACAGCGGACCAAGAGACCCAGTACTTC
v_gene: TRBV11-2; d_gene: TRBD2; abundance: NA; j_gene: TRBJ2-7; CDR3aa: CASSLIASGGVASYEQYF; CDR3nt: TGTGCCAGCAGCTTGATCGCTAGCGGGGGGGTCGCGTCCTACGAGCAGTACTTC
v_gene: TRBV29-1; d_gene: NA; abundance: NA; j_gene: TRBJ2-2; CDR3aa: CSVEIYQQQGGDTGELFF; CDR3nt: TGCAGCGTTGAGATATACCAACAACAGGGAGGGGACACCGGGGAGCTGTTTTTT
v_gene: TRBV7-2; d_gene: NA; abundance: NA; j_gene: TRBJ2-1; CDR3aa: CASSLDYRVWFF; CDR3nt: TGTGCCAGCAGCTTAGACTACAGGGTGTGGTTCTTC
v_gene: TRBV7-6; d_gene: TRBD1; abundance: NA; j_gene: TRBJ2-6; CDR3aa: CASSIRQGNSGANVLTF; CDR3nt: TGTGCCAGCAGCATCCGACAGGGAAATTCTGGGGCCAACGTCCTGACTTTC
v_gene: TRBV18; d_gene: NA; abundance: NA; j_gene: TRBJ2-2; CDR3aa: CASSPPKEGTGELFF; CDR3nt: TGTGCCAGCTCACCACCAAAGGAGGGGACCGGGGAGCTGTTTTTT
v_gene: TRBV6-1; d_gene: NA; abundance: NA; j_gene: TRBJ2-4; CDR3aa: CASSELRGRAKNIQYF; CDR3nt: TGTGCCAGCAGTGAACTCAGGGGTAGAGCCAAAAACATTCAGTACTTC
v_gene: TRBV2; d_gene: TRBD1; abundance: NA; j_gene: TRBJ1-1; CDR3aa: CASRGGQDLGTEAFF; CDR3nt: TGTGCCAGCAGAGGAGGACAGGATTTGGGCACTGAAGCTTTCTTT
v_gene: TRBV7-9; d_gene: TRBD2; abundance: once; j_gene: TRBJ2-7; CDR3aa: CASSSPLSGGSYEQYF; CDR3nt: TGTGCCAGCAGCTCCCCTCTAAGCGGGGGGTCGTACGAGCAGTACTTC
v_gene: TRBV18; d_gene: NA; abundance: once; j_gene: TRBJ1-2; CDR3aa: CASSPRAGRNGYTF; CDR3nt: TGTGCCAGCTCACCACGGGCGGGGCGCAATGGCTACACCTTC
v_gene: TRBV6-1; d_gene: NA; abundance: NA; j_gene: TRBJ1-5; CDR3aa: CASSEVVGAGNQPQHF; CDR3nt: TGTGCCAGCAGTGAGGTAGTAGGGGCGGGCAATCAGCCCCAGCATTTT
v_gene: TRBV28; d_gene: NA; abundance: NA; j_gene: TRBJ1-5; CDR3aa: CASSFPFPSGPQHF; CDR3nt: TGTGCCAGCAGTTTCCCCTTCCCCAGTGGGCCCCAGCATTTT
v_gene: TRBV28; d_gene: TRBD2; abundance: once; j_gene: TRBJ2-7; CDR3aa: CASSGRGGEPYEQYF; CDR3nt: TGTGCCAGCAGTGGACGCGGGGGGGAACCCTACGAGCAGTACTTC
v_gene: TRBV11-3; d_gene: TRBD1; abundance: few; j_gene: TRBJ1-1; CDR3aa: CASSLGQGANTEAFF; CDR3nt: TGTGCCAGCAGCTTGGGACAGGGTGCGAACACTGAAGCTTTCTTT
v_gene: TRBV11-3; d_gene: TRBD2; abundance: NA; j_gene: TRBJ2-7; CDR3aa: CASSGCPRFFGGTYEQYF; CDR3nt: TGTGCCAGCAGCGGGTGTCCTCGCTTCTTCGGGGGGACCTACGAGCAGTACTTC
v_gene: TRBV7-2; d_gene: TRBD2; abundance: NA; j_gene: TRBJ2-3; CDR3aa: CASSRLAGGPHSTDTQYF; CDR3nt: TGTGCCAGCAGCCGACTAGCGGGGGGGCCCCATAGCACAGATACGCAGTATTTT
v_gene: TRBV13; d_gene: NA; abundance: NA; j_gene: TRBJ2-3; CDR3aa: CASSPDPMNRARVGDTQYF; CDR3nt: TGTGCCAGCAGCCCCGATCCCATGAATCGTGCCCGGGTTGGAGATACGCAGTATTTT